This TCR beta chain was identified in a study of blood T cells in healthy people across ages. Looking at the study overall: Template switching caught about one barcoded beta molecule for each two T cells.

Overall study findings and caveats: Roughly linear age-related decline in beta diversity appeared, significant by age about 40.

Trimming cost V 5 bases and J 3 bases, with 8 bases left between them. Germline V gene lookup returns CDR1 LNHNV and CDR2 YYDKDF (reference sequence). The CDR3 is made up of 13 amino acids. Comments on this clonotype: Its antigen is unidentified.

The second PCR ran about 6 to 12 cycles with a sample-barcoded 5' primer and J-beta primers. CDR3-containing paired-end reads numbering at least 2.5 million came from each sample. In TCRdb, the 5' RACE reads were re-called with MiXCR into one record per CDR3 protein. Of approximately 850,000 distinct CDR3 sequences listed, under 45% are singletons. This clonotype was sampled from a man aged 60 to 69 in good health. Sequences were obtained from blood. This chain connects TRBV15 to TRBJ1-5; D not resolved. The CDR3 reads CATSDLPNQPQHF. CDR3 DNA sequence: TGTGCCACCAGCGACTTGCCCAATCAGCCCCAGCATTTT.